This passage covers 21 T cell receptor beta chains from one sample sequenced in a study of shared clonotypes between healthy human individuals. The data were produced by immunoSEQ multiplex PCR, yet TCRdb's version contains in-frame clones alone and is incomplete. The data show 2 million to 2.5 million clones, with roughly 92% seen just once and about 0.41% held by the top ten. The sequencing sample was made of naive CD4+ T cells from PBMCs. Subset in this sample: CD45RA+ positively selected. These receptors came from a man between 18 and 29 years old in good health. Some clones in this sample may be carry-over from other donors' samples.

The V call is TRBV7-8, the J call TRBJ2-7; the D is unclear. V was cut by 5 bases and J by 3 bases, with 14 bases left in between. Germline lookup yields CDR1 SGHVS and CDR2 FQNEAQ. This CDR3 comprises 14 residues. CDR3 residues: CASSPDRTNYEQYF. CDR3 bases: TGTGCCAGCAGCCCCGATAGGACCAACTACGAGCAGTACTTC.

The V gene is TRBV5-6, the J gene TRBJ2-7; perhaps TRBD2 as D (6 bases). Trimming took 2 bases from V and 6 from J, leaving 15 bases between them. In germline, CDR1 is SGHDT, CDR2 YYEEEE. This CDR3 has 14 amino acids. CDR3 loop: CASSFLGSPPEQYF. The CDR3 DNA reads TGTGCCAGCAGCTTTCTCGGGAGTCCCCCCGAGCAGTACTTC.

The rearrangement uses TRBV6-6 and TRBJ1-1, with D unclear. CDR3 length equals 12 residues. V lost 4 bases, J lost 6 bases, and 9 bases lay in between. Per germline, CDR1 MNHNY and CDR2 SVGAGI (reference sequence). CDR3 DNA sequence: TGTGCCAGCAGTTCGACGCTCGCTGAAGCTTTCTTT. Residues: CASSSTLAEAFF.

V gene TRBV4-1 combines with J gene TRBJ1-2; D is possibly TRBD1 (6 bases). Germline assignment: CDR1 MGHRA and CDR2 YSYEKL. V was clipped by 1 base and J by 9 bases, with 15 bases between them. The CDR3 sequence is 14 residues long. DNA for the CDR3: TGCGCCAGCAGCCAAGGCTCAGGACAGACGAGCTACACCTTC. This translates into CASSQGSGQTSYTF.

The chain employs TRBV5-4 and TRBJ1-2, with D unclear. Germline-derived CDR1 and CDR2 are SGHNT and YYREEE (reference sequence). The germline V and J ends were trimmed by 0 bases and 5 bases, with 11 bases remaining between them. The CDR3 is made up of 14 amino acids. The CDR3 loop reads CASSLVGQVYGYTF. The CDR3 coding sequence is TGTGCCAGCAGCTTGGTAGGTCAGGTATATGGCTACACCTTC.

Comment on this clone: This sample also contains other DNA sequences that code for the same CDR3. The chain combines TRBV11-2 with TRBJ2-3, with a tentative D call TRBD1 (5 bases). V lost 0 bases and J 4 bases, leaving 8 bases between the germline ends. The CDR3 has 14 amino acids. Germline V lookup: CDR1 SGHAT, CDR2 FQNNGV. CDR3 in amino acids: CASSLDRGADTQYF. CDR3 DNA sequence: TGTGCCAGCAGCTTAGATAGGGGCGCAGATACGCAGTATTTT.

The chain combines TRBV21-1 with TRBJ2-5; the table names TRBD1, a call not compared with the DNA. TRBV21-1 is listed as a pseudogene. The length of the CDR3 is 14 residues. For the CDR3, the DNA is TGTGCCAGCAGCCCTTCGGACAGCCAAGAGACCCAGTACTTC. It specifies CASSPSDSQETQYF.

Here the CDR3 DNA reads TGTGCCAGCAGCTTGGGACTGGGGTTAGGGGGCTACACCTTC. It specifies CASSLGLGLGGYTF. This chain links TRBV5-5 with TRBJ1-2; D call uncertain. V was shortened by 0 bases and J by 8 bases, with 14 bases between the two germline ends. Germline-derived CDR1 and CDR2 are SGHKS and YYEKEE (reference sequence). The CDR3 contains 14 residues.

This clone came up a few times. The rearrangement joins TRBV19 to TRBJ2-1; weak D call: TRBD1 (5 bases). CDR1 is LNHDA, CDR2 SQIVND, per germline (reference sequence). Trimming took off 1 base at V and 0 bases at J, with 10 bases between the two ends. The CDR3 runs 16 residues. CDR3 DNA sequence: TGTGCCAGTAGTATAGGGCACAGGAGCTCCTACAATGAGCAGTTCTTC. Encoded protein: CASSIGHRSSYNEQFF. Full variable domain (missing parts from reference TRBV19 and TRBJ2-1): DGGITQSPKYLFRKEGQNVTLSCEQNLNHDAMYWYRQDPGQGLRLIYYSQIVNDFQKGDIAEGYSVSREKKESFPLTVTSAQKNPTAFYLCASSIGHRSSYNEQFFGPGTRLTVL.

The V gene is TRBV7-9, the J gene TRBJ2-5; tentative D call: TRBD2 (7 bases). Near its end, the DNA agrees better with TRBJ2-7, so the J call may be wrong. In germline, CDR1 is SEHNR, CDR2 FQNEAQ (reference sequence). The CDR3 spans 14 residues. The CDR3 DNA sequence: TGTGCCAGCCGGGGGCGGGAGCCCCCCTACGAGCAGTACTTC. This encodes CASRGREPPYEQYF.

With respect to this clone: At the DNA level, this CDR3 is encoded by other sequences in the same sample as well. The chain carries TRBV5-1 and TRBJ2-7; 7 bases align to TRBD2. Germline V gene sequence: CDR1 SGHRS, CDR2 YFSETQ. This CDR3 has 13 residues. V shed 4 bases, J shed 2 bases, and the junction held 3 bases outside the gene matches. The DNA of the CDR3 is TGCGCCAGCAGCGGCGGGAGCACCTACGAGCAGTACTTC. Translating gives CASSGGSTYEQYF.

The V gene is TRBV7-2, the J gene TRBJ2-5; a weak D match, TRBD1 (5 bases). Per the germline V gene, CDR1 is SGHTA and CDR2 is FQGNSA. V lost 1 base, J lost 4 bases, and 10 bases lay in between. This CDR3 is 14 amino acids long. CDR3 nucleotides: TGTGCCAGCAGCTTAGGGGGCAGGGTAGAGACCCAGTACTTC. It is translated as CASSLGGRVETQYF. Full variable domain (remainder filled in from reference TRBV7-2 and TRBJ2-5): GAGVSQSPSNKVTEKGKDVELRCDPISGHTALYWYRQSLGQGLEFLIYFQGNSAPDKSGLPSDRFSAERTGGSVSTLTIQRTQQEDSAVYLCASSLGGRVETQYFGPGTRLLVL.

V and J are TRBV11-2 and TRBJ1-2; D is undetermined. The ends were cut back, 6 bases at V and 4 bases at J, with 9 bases in the middle. CDR3 length: 12 amino acids. The germline CDR1 and CDR2 sequences are SGHAT and FQNNGV. The CDR3 reads CASSREGYGYTF. In DNA form, the CDR3 reads TGTGCCAGCAGTAGGGAAGGCTATGGCTACACCTTC.

This clone was picked up a small number of times. This chain links TRBV7-9 with TRBJ1-1; no firm D call. V lost 2 bases and J lost 5, with 12 bases in between. Germline V gives CDR1 SEHNR, CDR2 FQNEAQ (reference sequence). The CDR3 consists of 14 residues. As DNA, the CDR3 is TGTGCCAGCAGCTTATCGGCTGTGGGTACTGAAGCTTTCTTT. It codes for CASSLSAVGTEAFF.

The chain joins TRBV27 to TRBJ2-3; unclear D gene. V was cut by 3 bases and J by 8 bases, with 18 bases left in between. The CDR3 is 15 residues long. CDR1 and CDR2 from the germline V gene are MNHEY and SMNVEV (reference sequence). The CDR3 sequence is CASSLSTARISTQYF. In DNA, the CDR3 is TGTGCCAGCAGTTTGAGTACAGCCAGGATTTCTACGCAGTATTTT.

The chain employs TRBV14 and TRBJ2-2; unclear D gene. V dropped 2 bases and J dropped 1 base, with 5 bases sitting between them. Germline V gene data show CDR1 as SGHDN and CDR2 as FVKESK. The CDR3 runs to 14 residues. This CDR3 reads CASSQQMNTGELFF. The CDR3, as DNA: TGTGCCAGCAGCCAACAGATGAACACCGGGGAGCTGTTTTTT.

This chain connects TRBV5-4 to TRBJ1-3; D gene ambiguous. CDR3 size: 17 residues. The V gene's germline CDR1 is SGHNT and CDR2 YYREEE (reference sequence). V dropped 0 bases and J dropped 0 bases, with 13 bases sitting between them. Here the CDR3 reads CASSLENRPSSGNTIYF. The DNA for the CDR3 is TGTGCCAGCAGCTTGGAGAATAGACCAAGCTCTGGAAACACCATATATTTT.

This clone came up once. The chain couples TRBV5-4 to TRBJ2-5; 10 nucleotides align to TRBD2. J was trimmed by 4 bases and V by 4 bases; bases with no gene match: 13. CDR3 size: 17 residues. Germline-derived CDR1 and CDR2 are SGHNT and YYREEE (reference sequence). This CDR3 reads CASSPAASGRNRETQYF. The DNA for the CDR3 is TGTGCCAGCAGCCCGGCAGCTAGCGGGAGAAATAGAGAGACCCAGTACTTC.

On this clone itself: This specimen includes other DNA sequences encoding the same CDR3. J is TRBJ2-4 and V is TRBV29-1; unclear D gene. Trimming took off 5 bases at V and 0 bases at J, with 8 bases between the two ends. The germline V gene encodes CDR1 SQVTM and CDR2 ANQGSEA. The CDR3 spans 13 residues. CDR3 DNA: TGCAGCGTTAGTGGATTAGCCAAAAACATTCAGTACTTC. This gives the protein CSVSGLAKNIQYF.

The genes are TRBV2 and TRBJ2-1; 8 bases line up with TRBD1. The CDR3 loop spans 14 amino acids. J lost 10 bases, V lost 3 bases, and 8 bases had no gene match. From germline, CDR1 is SNHLY and CDR2 FYNNEI. As DNA, the CDR3 is TGTGCCAGCAGTGACCGGACAGGGTCGGGCGAGCAGTTCTTC. This sequence encodes CASSDRTGSGEQFF.

The rearrangement joins TRBV5-1 to TRBJ2-7; TRBD1 might be the D (6 bases). With 0 bases removed from V and 6 bases from J, the gap between germline ends came to 19 bases. The CDR3 sequence is 16 residues long. Germline lookup yields CDR1 SGHRS and CDR2 YFSETQ. CDR3 sequence reads: CASSLGLSGQLFEQYF. CDR3 coding DNA: TGCGCCAGCAGCTTGGGCCTTTCGGGACAATTATTCGAGCAGTACTTC.